The 14 T cell receptor beta chains below all came from one sample that was sequenced in a study of T cell changes during pregnancy in multiple sclerosis. This table comes from immunoSEQ multiplex PCR, and its TCRdb copy is limited to in-frame clones, with some not included. The data hold approximately 37,000 clones, with approximately 92% observed a single time. The material sequenced was CD4+ T cells from peripheral blood mononuclear cells, taken in the first trimester of pregnancy. The origin of the receptors is a female donor with multiple sclerosis, enrolled in a pregnancy study.

This chain links TRBV4-2 with TRBJ2-2; 8 positions match TRBD1. Trimming at V came to 2 bases and at J to 6 bases, leaving 2 bases not matched to a gene. This CDR3 is 14 amino acids long. CDR1 and CDR2 (germline): LGHNA, YNFKEQ. CDR3 sequence: CASSQLTGAGELFF. DNA of the CDR3: TGTGCCAGCAGCCAACTGACAGGGGCCGGGGAGCTGTTTTTT.

This chain uses TRBV4-1 with TRBJ1-4; D might be TRBD1 (5 bases). Trimming left V 3 bases short and J 7 bases short, with 18 bases between. Per the germline V gene, CDR1 is MGHRA and CDR2 is YSYEKL. The CDR3 is made up of 16 amino acids. CDR3 residues: CASSHTGAGGGEKLFF. The CDR3 DNA reads TGCGCCAGCAGCCACACCGGGGCCGGGGGTGGTGAAAAACTGTTTTTT.

The chain joins TRBV7-2 to TRBJ1-3; 10 bases are a match to TRBD1. The CDR3 totals 17 residues. V lost 1 base to trimming and J lost 0 bases; unmatched junction nucleotides: 3. Germline V gives CDR1 SGHTA, CDR2 FQGNSA. The chain's CDR3 is CASSLGGQGISGNTIYF. The CDR3 DNA sequence: TGTGCCAGCAGCTTAGGGGGACAGGGGATCTCTGGAAACACCATATATTTT.

The chain uses TRBV18 and TRBJ1-5, with unresolved D. The CDR3 has 13 amino acids. Germline V gene sequence: CDR1 KGHSH, CDR2 LQKENI. V was shortened by 3 bases and J by 5 bases, with 8 bases between the two germline ends. In DNA, the CDR3 is TGTGCCAGCTCACCTGGTGAGGATCAGCCCCAGCATTTT. As protein: CASSPGEDQPQHF.

The chain is built from TRBV5-1 and TRBJ1-2, with 9 bases aligning to TRBD1. The CDR3 totals 15 residues. Trimming at V came to 4 bases and at J to 5 bases, leaving 9 bases not matched to a gene. Germline V gives CDR1 SGHRS, CDR2 YFSETQ. CDR3 DNA sequence: TGCGCCAGCAGCATAAGCGGGACAGGGAGGTATGGCTACACCTTC. It encodes CASSISGTGRYGYTF.

This clone has only one observation. V and J are TRBV5-1 and TRBJ2-5; 12 bases fit TRBD2. This CDR3 is built from 15 residues. The ends lost 3 bases at V and 2 bases at J; junction bases unmatched: 2. Looked up from germline, CDR1 is SGHRS and CDR2 is YFSETQ. CDR3 in amino acids: CASSSGTSGQETQYF. The DNA for the CDR3 is TGCGCCAGCAGCTCCGGGACTAGCGGGCAAGAGACCCAGTACTTC.

A note on this clone: Distinct nucleotide sequences in the sample also encode this CDR3. The V call is TRBV2, the J call TRBJ1-2, with 8 bases lining up with TRBD1. V was pared by 6 bases and J by 6 bases, with 6 bases of the junction left unmatched. The CDR3 spans 13 residues. CDR1 is SNHLY, CDR2 FYNNEI, per germline. CDR3 in amino acids: CASRGDRGHGYTF. Written as DNA, the CDR3 is TGTGCCAGCAGAGGAGACAGGGGACATGGCTACACCTTC.

Only a few counts were recorded for this clone. The rearrangement uses TRBV2 and TRBJ2-2; 7 nucleotides line up with TRBD2. Germline CDR1 SNHLY, CDR2 FYNNEI. The CDR3 is 17 residues long. J was trimmed by 7 bases and V by 2 bases; bases with no gene match: 13. CDR3 loop: CASSELPSAGVSGELFF. CDR3 nucleotides: TGTGCCAGCAGTGAATTGCCTAGCGCGGGAGTCAGCGGGGAGCTGTTTTTT.

The rearrangement links TRBV2 to TRBJ2-7; D call uncertain. This CDR3 has 15 residues. Between the trimmed V and J ends, which lost 10 bases and 0 bases, there was a span of 19 bases. Germline V gene data show CDR1 as SNHLY and CDR2 as FYNNEI. CDR3 sequence (DNA): TGTGCCACCTACTCCAGCGCCCTCAGCTCCTACGAGCAGTACTTC. This codes for CATYSSALSSYEQYF. Variable domain in full (rest from reference TRBV2 and TRBJ2-7): EPEVTQTPSHQVTQMGQEVILRCVPISNHLYFYWYRQILGQKVEFLVSFYNNEISEKSEIFDDQFSVERPDGSNFTLKIRSTKLEDSAMYFCATYSSALSSYEQYFGPGTRLTVT.

The V call is TRBV4-2, the J call TRBJ2-4; 12 positions agree with TRBD2. Germline-derived CDR1 and CDR2 are LGHNA and YNFKEQ. This CDR3 is 15 amino acids long. V trimming: 4 bases; J trimming: 7 bases; junction bases outside the gene matches: 5. The CDR3 coding sequence is TGTGCCAGCAGCCGGACTAGCGGGATGGAGAACATTCAGTACTTC. Its translation: CASSRTSGMENIQYF.

This clone was recorded only once. The rearrangement joins TRBV7-3 to TRBJ2-5; TRBD2 aligns across 8 bases. The CDR3 runs to 17 residues. The trim removed 3 bases at V and 1 base at J, leaving 10 bases unmatched. The germline V gene has CDR1 SGHTA and CDR2 FQGTGA. The CDR3 coding sequence is TGTGCCAGCAGCTTGGGGAGCGGGAGAGGGGTCCAAGAGACCCAGTACTTC. Protein sequence: CASSLGSGRGVQETQYF.

The V call is TRBV7-9, the J call TRBJ2-5; unclear D gene. The germline V and J ends were trimmed by 1 base and 4 bases, with 13 bases remaining between them. The CDR3 covers 15 residues. Per germline, CDR1 SEHNR and CDR2 FQNEAQ (reference sequence). The CDR3 coding sequence is TGTGCCAGCAGCTTAGATCTTGGGCAGTCAGAGACCCAGTACTTC. It specifies CASSLDLGQSETQYF.

The genes are TRBV9 and TRBJ1-2; TRBD1 matches 10 bases. The CDR3 extends over 15 amino acids. Germline V lookup: CDR1 SGDLS, CDR2 YYNGEE. With 3 bases clipped from V and 5 bases from J, the junction kept 7 bases outside the gene matches. CDR3 loop: CASSAWTGGGYGYTF. Written as DNA, the CDR3 is TGTGCCAGCAGCGCTTGGACAGGGGGAGGGTATGGCTACACCTTC.

The chain recombines TRBV19 with TRBJ2-2; 7 bases agree with TRBD1. V dropped 5 bases and J dropped 7; count of bases not matched to a gene: 1. This CDR3 spans 12 amino acids. Germline-derived CDR1 and CDR2 are LNHDA and SQIVND (reference sequence). CDR3 sequence (DNA): TGTGCCAGTAGTGCAGGGGGCGGGGAGCTGTTTTTT. Its protein is CASSAGGGELFF. Together with reference TRBV19 and TRBJ2-2, the CDR3 gives the full variable domain: DGGITQSPKYLFRKEGQNVTLSCEQNLNHDAMYWYRQDPGQGLRLIYYSQIVNDFQKGDIAEGYSVSREKKESFPLTVTSAQKNPTAFYLCASSAGGGELFFGEGSRLTVL.